The T cell receptor (beta chain) described here comes from a study of T cells expressing NK-cell markers. Across the study: It was sorted CD3+CD56-NKG2C+, CD3+CD56+NKG2C- and CD3+CD56+NKG2C+ T cells that provided the TCR beta repertoires.

The CDR3 is 13 amino acids. Germline values: CDR1 SGHTA, CDR2 FQGNSA. As the method of synthesis, 5'RACE template switching with UMIs yielded TCR beta cDNA. Each CDR3 protein gets one entry in TCRdb, which reprocessed the 5' RACE reads and gives no DNA. This table lists 250,000 or so distinct CDR3 sequences. About this clonotype itself: Its antigen is unidentified.

Study outcomes and limitations: NKG2C+ dominant clonotypes from over five donors made up roughly 1.0-8% of CD8+ T cells.

The material sequenced was blood T cells: a sorted CD56 or NKG2C T cell subset, CD4+ or CD8+ T cells, or bulk PBMC T cells (not recorded which). The sequence was collected from a woman aged 18-70 years in good health. The genes are TRBV7-2 and TRBJ2-1; the D gene TCRdb calls, TRBD1, cannot be checked with no DNA. The CDR3 region is CASIPGERGEQFF. Complete variable domain (other parts from reference TRBV7-2 and TRBJ2-1): GAGVSQSPSNKVTEKGKDVELRCDPISGHTALYWYRQSLGQGLEFLIYFQGNSAPDKSGLPSDRFSAERTGGSVSTLTIQRTQQEDSAVYLCASIPGERGEQFFGPGTRLTVL.